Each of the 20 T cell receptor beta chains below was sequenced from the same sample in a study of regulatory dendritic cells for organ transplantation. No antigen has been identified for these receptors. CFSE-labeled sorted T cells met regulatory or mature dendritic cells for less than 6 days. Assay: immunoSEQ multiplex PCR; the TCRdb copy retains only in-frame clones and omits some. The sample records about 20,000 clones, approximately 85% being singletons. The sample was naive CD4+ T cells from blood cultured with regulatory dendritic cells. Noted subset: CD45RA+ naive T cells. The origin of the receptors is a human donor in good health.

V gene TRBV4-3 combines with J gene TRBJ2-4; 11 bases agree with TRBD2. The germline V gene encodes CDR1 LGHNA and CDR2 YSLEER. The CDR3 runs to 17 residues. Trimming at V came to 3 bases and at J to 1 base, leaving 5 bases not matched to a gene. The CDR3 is CASSQTPSGGAKNIQYF. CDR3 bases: TGCGCCAGCAGCCAGACCCCTAGCGGGGGGGCCAAAAACATTCAGTACTTC.

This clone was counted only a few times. For the CDR3, the DNA is TGTGCCAGCCTAATCGGGGACACTGAAGCTTTCTTT. This codes for CASLIGDTEAFF. V gene TRBV6-6 combines with J gene TRBJ1-1; D unclear. V lost 8 bases and J 3 bases, leaving 10 bases between the germline ends. This CDR3 has 12 residues. CDR1 is MNHNY and CDR2 is SVGAGI in the germline V gene (reference sequence).

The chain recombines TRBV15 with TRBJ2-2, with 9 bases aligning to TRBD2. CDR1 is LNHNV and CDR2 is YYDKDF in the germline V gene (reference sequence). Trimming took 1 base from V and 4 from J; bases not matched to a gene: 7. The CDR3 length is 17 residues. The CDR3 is CATSRAAGGALTGELFF. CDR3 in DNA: TGTGCCACCAGCAGAGCCGCGGGGGGGGCCCTCACCGGGGAGCTGTTTTTT.

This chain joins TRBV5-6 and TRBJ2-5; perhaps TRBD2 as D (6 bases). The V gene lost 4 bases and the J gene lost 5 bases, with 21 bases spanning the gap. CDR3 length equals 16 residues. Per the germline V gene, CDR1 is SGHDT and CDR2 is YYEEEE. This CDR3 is CASSAKLGGAEETQYF. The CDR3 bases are TGTGCCAGCAGCGCCAAACTTGGAGGGGCCGAGGAGACCCAGTACTTC.

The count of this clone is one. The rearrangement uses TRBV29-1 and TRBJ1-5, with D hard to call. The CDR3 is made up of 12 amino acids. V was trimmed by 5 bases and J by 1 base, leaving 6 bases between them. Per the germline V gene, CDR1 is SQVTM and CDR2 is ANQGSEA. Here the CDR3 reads CSVSASNQPQHF. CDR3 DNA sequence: TGCAGCGTTAGCGCGAGCAATCAGCCCCAGCATTTT. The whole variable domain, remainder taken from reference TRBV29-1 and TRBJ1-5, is SAVISQKPSRDICQRGTSLTIQCQVDSQVTMMFWYRQQPGQSLTLIATANQGSEATYESGFVIDKFPISRPNLTFSTLTVSNMSPEDSSIYLCSVSASNQPQHFGDGTRLSIL.

CDR3 loop: CASSAGTDYGYTF. CDR3 in DNA: TGTGCCAGCAGTGCGGGGACCGACTATGGCTACACCTTC. V gene TRBV6-4 combines with J gene TRBJ1-2, with TRBD1 as a possible D gene (5 bases). V lost 4 bases to trimming and J lost 3 bases, with 9 bases between them. CDR1 is MRHNA and CDR2 is SNTAGT in the germline V gene. This CDR3 contains 13 residues.

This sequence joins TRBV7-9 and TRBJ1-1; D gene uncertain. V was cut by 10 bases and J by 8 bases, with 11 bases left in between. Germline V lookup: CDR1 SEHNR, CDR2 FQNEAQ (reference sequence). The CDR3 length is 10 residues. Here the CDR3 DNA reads TGTGCCACCATGACCTTCGAAGCTTTCTTT. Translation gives CATMTFEAFF.

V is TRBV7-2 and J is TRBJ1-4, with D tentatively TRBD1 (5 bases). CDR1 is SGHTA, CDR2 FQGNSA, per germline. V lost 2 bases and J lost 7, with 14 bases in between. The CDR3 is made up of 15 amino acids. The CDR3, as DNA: TGTGCCAGCAGCTTAAGTTCAGGGAGGGTTGAAAAACTGTTTTTT. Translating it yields CASSLSSGRVEKLFF.

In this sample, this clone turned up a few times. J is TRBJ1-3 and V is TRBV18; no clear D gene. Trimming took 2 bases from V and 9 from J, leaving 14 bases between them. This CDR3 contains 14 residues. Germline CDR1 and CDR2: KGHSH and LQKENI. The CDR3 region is CASSPYRESATIYF. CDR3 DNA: TGTGCCAGCTCACCATACCGGGAATCGGCCACCATATATTTT. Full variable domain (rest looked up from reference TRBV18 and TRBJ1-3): NAGVMQNPRHLVRRRGQEARLRCSPMKGHSHVYWYRQLPEEGLKFMVYLQKENIIDESGMPKERFSAEFPKEGPSILRIQQVVRGDSAAYFCASSPYRESATIYFGEGSWLTVV.

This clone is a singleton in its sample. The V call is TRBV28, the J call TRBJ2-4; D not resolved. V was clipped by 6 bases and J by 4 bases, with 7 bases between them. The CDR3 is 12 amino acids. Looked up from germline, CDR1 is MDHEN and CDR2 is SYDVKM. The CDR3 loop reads CASSLVKNIQYF. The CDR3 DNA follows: TGTGCCAGCAGCCTCGTGAAAAACATTCAGTACTTC. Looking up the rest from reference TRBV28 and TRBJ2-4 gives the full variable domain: DVKVTQSSRYLVKRTGEKVFLECVQDMDHENMFWYRQDPGLGLRLIYFSYDVKMKEKGDIPEGYSVSREKKERFSLILESASTNQTSMYLCASSLVKNIQYFGAGTRLSVL.

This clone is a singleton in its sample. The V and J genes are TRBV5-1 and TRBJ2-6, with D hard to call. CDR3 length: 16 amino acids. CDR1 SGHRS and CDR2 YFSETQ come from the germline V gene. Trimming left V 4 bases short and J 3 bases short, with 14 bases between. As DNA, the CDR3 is TGCGCCAGCAGCACCAGACAAGAAGGTGGGGCCAACGTCCTGACTTTC. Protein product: CASSTRQEGGANVLTF.

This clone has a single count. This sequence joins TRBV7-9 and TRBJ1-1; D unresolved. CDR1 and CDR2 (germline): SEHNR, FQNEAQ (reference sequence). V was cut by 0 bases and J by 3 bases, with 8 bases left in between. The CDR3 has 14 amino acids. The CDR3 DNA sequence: TGTGCCAGCAGCTTAGCCGGATTCGACACTGAAGCTTTCTTT. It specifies CASSLAGFDTEAFF.

The CDR3 reads CASSYSKQTQAFF. The CDR3 DNA reads TGTGCCAGCAGTTACTCGAAACAGACCCAAGCTTTCTTT. V is TRBV6-5 and J is TRBJ1-1; D unclear. Trimming took 0 bases from V and 9 from J, leaving 11 bases between them. Germline V gene lookup returns CDR1 MNHEY and CDR2 SVGAGI. The CDR3 totals 13 residues.

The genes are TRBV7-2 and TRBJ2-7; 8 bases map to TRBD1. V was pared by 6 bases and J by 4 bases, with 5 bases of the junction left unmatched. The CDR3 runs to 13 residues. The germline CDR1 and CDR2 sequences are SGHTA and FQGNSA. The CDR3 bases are TGTGCCAGCAGGGAGACAGGGGCGTACGAGCAGTACTTC. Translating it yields CASRETGAYEQYF.

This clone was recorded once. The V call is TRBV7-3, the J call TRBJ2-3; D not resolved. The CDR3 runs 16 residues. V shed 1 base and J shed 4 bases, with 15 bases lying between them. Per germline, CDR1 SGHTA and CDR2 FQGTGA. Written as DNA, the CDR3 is TGTGCCAGCAGCTTAATCGGCGCCCGAAGTGCAGATACGCAGTATTTT. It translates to CASSLIGARSADTQYF.

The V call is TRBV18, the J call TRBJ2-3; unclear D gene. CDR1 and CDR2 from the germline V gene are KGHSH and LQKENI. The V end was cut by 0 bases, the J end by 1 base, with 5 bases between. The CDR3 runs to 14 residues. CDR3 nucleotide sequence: TGTGCCAGCTCACCACCTGGCGGCACAGATACGCAGTATTTT. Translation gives CASSPPGGTDTQYF.

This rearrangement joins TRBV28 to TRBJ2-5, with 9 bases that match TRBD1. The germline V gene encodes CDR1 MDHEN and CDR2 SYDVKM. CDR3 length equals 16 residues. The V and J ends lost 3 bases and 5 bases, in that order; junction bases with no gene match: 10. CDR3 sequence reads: CASSFRDRVMKETQYF. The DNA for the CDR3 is TGTGCCAGCAGTTTCCGGGACAGGGTTATGAAGGAGACCCAGTACTTC.

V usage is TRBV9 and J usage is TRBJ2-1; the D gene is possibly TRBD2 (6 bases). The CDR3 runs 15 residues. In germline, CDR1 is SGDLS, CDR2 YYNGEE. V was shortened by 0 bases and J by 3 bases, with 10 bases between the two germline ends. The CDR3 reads CASSVAGRNYNEQFF. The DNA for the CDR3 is TGTGCCAGCAGCGTAGCCGGGAGAAACTACAATGAGCAGTTCTTC.

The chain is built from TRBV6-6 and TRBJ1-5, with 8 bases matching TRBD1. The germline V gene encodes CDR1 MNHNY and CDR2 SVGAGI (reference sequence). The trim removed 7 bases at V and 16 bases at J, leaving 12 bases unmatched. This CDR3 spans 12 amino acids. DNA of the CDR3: TGTGCCAGCATTTTACCGCCAGGGGGCATTCATTTT. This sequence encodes CASILPPGGIHF.

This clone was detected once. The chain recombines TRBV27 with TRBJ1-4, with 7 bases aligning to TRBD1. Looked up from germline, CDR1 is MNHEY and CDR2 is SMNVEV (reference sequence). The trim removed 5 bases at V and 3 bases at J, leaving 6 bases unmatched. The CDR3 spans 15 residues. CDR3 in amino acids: CASSRQGVPNEKLFF. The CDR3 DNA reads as TGTGCCAGCAGTAGGCAGGGGGTACCTAATGAAAAACTGTTTTTT.